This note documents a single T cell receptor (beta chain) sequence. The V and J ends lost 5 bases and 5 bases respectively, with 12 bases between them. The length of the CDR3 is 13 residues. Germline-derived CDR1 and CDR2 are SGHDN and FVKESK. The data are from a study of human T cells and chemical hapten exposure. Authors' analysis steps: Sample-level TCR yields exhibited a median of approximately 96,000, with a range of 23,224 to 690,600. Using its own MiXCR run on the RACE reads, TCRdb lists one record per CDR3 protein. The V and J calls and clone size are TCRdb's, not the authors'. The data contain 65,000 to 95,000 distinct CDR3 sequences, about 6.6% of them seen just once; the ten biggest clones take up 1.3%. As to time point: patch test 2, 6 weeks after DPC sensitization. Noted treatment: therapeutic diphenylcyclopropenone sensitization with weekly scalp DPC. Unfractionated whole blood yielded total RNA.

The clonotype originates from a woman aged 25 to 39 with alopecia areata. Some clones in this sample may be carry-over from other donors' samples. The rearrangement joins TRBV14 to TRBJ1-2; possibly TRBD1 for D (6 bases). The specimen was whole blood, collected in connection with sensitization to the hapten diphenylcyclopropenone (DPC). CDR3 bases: TGTGCCAGCAGCTTCGGACAGTCTTATGGCTACACCTTC. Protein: CASSFGQSYGYTF.